The 2 T cell receptor beta chains presented below share a single source sample, sequenced in a study of blood T cell repertoires in COVID-19. Profiled with immunoSEQ multiplex PCR; TCRdb holds only in-frame clones, not every one. Among over 150,000 clones listed, under 90% were seen once. Sample: PBMCs or T cells enriched from blood (not recorded which). The origin of the receptors is a man between 50 and 59 years old who had recovered from COVID-19.

The chain has TRBV2 and TRBJ1-2; D is ambiguous. V lost 7 bases to trimming and J lost 0 bases, with 18 bases between them. Per the germline V gene, CDR1 is SNHLY and CDR2 is FYNNEI. The CDR3 covers 16 residues. The CDR3 DNA reads TGTGCCAGCAAGGTCAACCGGGAAATAACTAACTATGGCTACACCTTC. Translated: CASKVNREITNYGYTF. Full variable domain (remainder filled in from reference TRBV2 and TRBJ1-2): EPEVTQTPSHQVTQMGQEVILRCVPISNHLYFYWYRQILGQKVEFLVSFYNNEISEKSEIFDDQFSVERPDGSNFTLKIRSTKLEDSAMYFCASKVNREITNYGYTFGSGTRLTVV.

This sequence joins TRBV15 and TRBJ1-3; TRBD1 aligns across 7 bases. With 0 bases clipped from V and 2 bases from J, the junction kept 4 bases outside the gene matches. This CDR3 has 16 amino acids. The germline V gene encodes CDR1 LNHNV and CDR2 YYDKDF (reference sequence). Written as DNA, the CDR3 is TGTGCCACCAGCAGAGATCAGACAGGGACTGGAAACACCATATATTTT. Translation: CATSRDQTGTGNTIYF. The full variable domain, its missing parts supplied by reference TRBV15 and TRBJ1-3, is DAMVIQNPRYQVTQFGKPVTLSCSQTLNHNVMYWYQQKSSQAPKLLFHYYDKDFNNEADTPDNFQSRRPNTSFCFLDIRSPGLGDTAMYLCATSRDQTGTGNTIYFGEGSWLTVV.